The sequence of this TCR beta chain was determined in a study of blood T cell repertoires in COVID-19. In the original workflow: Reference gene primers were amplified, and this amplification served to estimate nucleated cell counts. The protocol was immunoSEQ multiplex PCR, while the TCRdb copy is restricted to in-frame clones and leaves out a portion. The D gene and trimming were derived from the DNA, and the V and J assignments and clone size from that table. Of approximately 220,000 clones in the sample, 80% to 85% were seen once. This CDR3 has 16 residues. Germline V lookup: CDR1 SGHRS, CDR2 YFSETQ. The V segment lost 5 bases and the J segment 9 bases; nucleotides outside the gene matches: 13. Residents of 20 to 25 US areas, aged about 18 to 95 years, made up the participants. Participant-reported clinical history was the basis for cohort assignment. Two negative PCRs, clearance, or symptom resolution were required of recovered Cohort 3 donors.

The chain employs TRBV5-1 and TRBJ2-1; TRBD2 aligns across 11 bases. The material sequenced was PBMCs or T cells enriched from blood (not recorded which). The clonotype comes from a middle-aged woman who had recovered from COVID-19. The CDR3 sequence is CASRPQLAGDDREQFF. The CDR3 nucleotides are TGCGCCAGCAGACCTCAACTAGCGGGAGACGATCGTGAGCAGTTCTTC.